These T cell receptor beta chains were read from a single sample in a study of regulatory T cells in long-lasting Graves disease. TCRdb fed the multiplex PCR reads into MiXCR, producing one record per CDR3 protein. The sample has 450,000 to 600,000 distinct CDR3 sequences, approximately 15% seen once. This same sample was also part of a study on T cells in Graves' hyperthyroidism and ophthalmopathy.

This sample comprised peripheral blood mononuclear cells (PBMCs), obtained at new diagnosis, from a patient treated with antithyroid drugs. These receptors originate from a man aged 30-40 years with Graves disease. Both conserved end residues are part of each CDR3. The D gene is left open where the match is weak. Not all rows give a size; the values are once, few, many and, for expanded clones, a class.

V	J	D	size	DNA	CDR3
TRBV29-1	TRBJ2-7	-	many	TGCAGCGTCCGATCCACTAGTACCTACGAGCAGTACTTC	CSVRSTSTYEQYF
TRBV20-1	TRBJ2-7	-	many	TGCAGTGCTAGTGGAACGCAAACGGATGCCTCCTACGAGCAGTACTTC	CSASGTQTDASYEQYF
TRBV11-3	TRBJ2-1	-	few	TGTGCCAGCAGCTTAGGTTTTGCGGCAGGTGGGCAGTTCTTC	CASSLGFAAGGQFF
TRBV3-1	TRBJ1-4	-	many	TGTGCCAGCAGCCAAGAGGGGCTCAGACCTAATGAAAAACTGTTTTTT	CASSQEGLRPNEKLFF
TRBV11-1	TRBJ2-3	-	few	TGTGCCAGCAGCTTTACCTCGGACGCGGTCACAGATACGCAGTATTTT	CASSFTSDAVTDTQYF
TRBV24-1	TRBJ1-2	-	few	TGTGCCACCAGTGACCCGACAGGCGCTTATGGCTACACCTTC	CATSDPTGAYGYTF
TRBV3-1	TRBJ1-6	TRBD1	many	TGTGCCAGCAGGACAGGGGGCTCGAAATCACCCCTCCACTTT	CASRTGGSKSPLHF
TRBV3-1	TRBJ2-5	-	-	TGTGCCAGCAGCCAAGATGCCAGGGGCAGGGTGACCCAGTACTTC	CASSQDARGRVTQYF
TRBV6-2/TRBV6-3	TRBJ1-1	-	many	TGTGCCAGCAGTTTCACCTTTCTGAACACTGAAGCTTTCTTT	CASSFTFLNTEAFF
TRBV6-2/TRBV6-3	TRBJ2-3	-	-	TGTGCCAGCAGTTACTTTCCCGACGAGGGATACACAGATACGCAGTATTTT	CASSYFPDEGYTDTQYF
TRBV19	TRBJ2-7	-	few	TGTGCCAGTATGGGATCTGGCGAGCAGTACTTC	CASMGSGEQYF
TRBV29-1	TRBJ1-3	TRBD1	once	TGCAGCGTTATCCGGGGACAGGGGGCAGAAAACACCATATATTTT	CSVIRGQGAENTIYF
TRBV5-1	TRBJ2-7	TRBD2	many	TGCGCCAGCAGCTTGGATGCGGGAGTGGGGTACGAGCAGTACTTC	CASSLDAGVGYEQYF
TRBV2	TRBJ1-1	-	many	TGTGCCAGCATCAGGCCTCGGTACACTGAAGCTTTCTTT	CASIRPRYTEAFF
TRBV12-3/TRBV12-4	TRBJ2-1	-	many	TGTGCCAGCAGCGGGCCCCATGAGCAGTTCTTC	CASSGPHEQFF
TRBV5-1	TRBJ2-2	-	many	TGCGCCAGCAGCCAATCGACAGTTGCGAACACCGGGGAGCTGTTTTTT	CASSQSTVANTGELFF
TRBV20-1	TRBJ2-4	TRBD2	-	TGCAGTGCTAGGGGACTAGCGGGGGTAATTCAGTACTTC	CSARGLAGVIQYF
TRBV25-1	TRBJ2-1	-	once	TGTGCCAGCAGGGCCCCGGGGGCGGGCAATGAGCAGTTCTTC	CASRAPGAGNEQFF
TRBV24-1	TRBJ2-3	-	many	TGTGCCACCAGTGATTACTCGGCTAGCACAGATACGCAGTATTTT	CATSDYSASTDTQYF
TRBV20-1	TRBJ1-2	-	-	TGCAGTGCCCCCATCGGCGACCATGGCTACACCTTC	CSAPIGDHGYTF
TRBV10-2	TRBJ2-3	TRBD1	few	TGCGCCAGCAGGAAGACAGGGGCCCTTCCAGATACGCAGTATTTT	CASRKTGALPDTQYF
TRBV5-1	TRBJ1-1	TRBD1	many	TGCGCCAGCAGCCCTCTTGGGGGACAGGGGGCGAGCACTGAAGCTTTCTTT	CASSPLGGQGASTEAFF
TRBV29-1	TRBJ1-2	-	many	TGCAGCGTTGCAAGGGGAAGTGGCTACACCTTC	CSVARGSGYTF
TRBV4-1	TRBJ2-7	-	-	TGCGCCAGCAGCCAAGTAATCGCGGAGGCCTACGAGCAGTACTTC	CASSQVIAEAYEQYF
TRBV20-1	TRBJ2-1	TRBD2	-	TGCAGTGCTAGAGCAAGTGGGGGGGGTTACCACAATGAGCAGTTCTTC	CSARASGGGYHNEQFF
TRBV10-3	TRBJ2-1	TRBD2	many	TGTGCCATCAAGGCTAGCGGGGGGTACATTGAGCAGTTCTTC	CAIKASGGYIEQFF
TRBV20-1	TRBJ2-3	TRBD2	-	TGCAGTGCTTACACGGGACTAGCGGGAGGGCTGCCCGATACGCAGTATTTT	CSAYTGLAGGLPDTQYF
TRBV27	TRBJ2-7	-	-	TGTGCCAGCAGTACCCACCTATCCACAGCGAGCTACGAGCAGTACTTC	CASSTHLSTASYEQYF
TRBV12-3/TRBV12-4	TRBJ1-4	-	many	TGTGCCAGCAGTTTAGCAAAGGATGAAAAACTGTTTTTT	CASSLAKDEKLFF
TRBV18	TRBJ2-5	-	many	TGTGCCAGCTCACCAGTGGGGCAAGAGACCCAGTACTTC	CASSPVGQETQYF
TRBV3-1	TRBJ1-1	-	-	TGTGCCAGCAGCCAAGCTCTTATGTGGTACACTGAAGCTTTCTTT	CASSQALMWYTEAFF
TRBV27	TRBJ1-2	-	many	TGTGCCAGCTTTGGTCGGAGAGGCTACACCTTC	CASFGRRGYTF
TRBV6-2/TRBV6-3	TRBJ2-7	-	many	TGTGCCAGCAGTTACCTAGAAGGGGGTTACGAGCAGTACTTC	CASSYLEGGYEQYF
TRBV4-2	TRBJ2-1	-	-	TGTGCCAGCAGCCGCCCGGGACAAGCCTACAATGAGCAGTTCTTC	CASSRPGQAYNEQFF
TRBV10-3	TRBJ1-3	-	-	TGTGCCATCAGTCGGGGGGATGGAAACACCATATATTTT	CAISRGDGNTIYF
TRBV7-9	TRBJ1-1	-	many	TGTGCCAGCAGCTTAGGCTCAGGGGACGGCACTGAAGCTTTCTTT	CASSLGSGDGTEAFF
TRBV7-9	TRBJ2-1	TRBD2	few	TGTGCCAGCAGCGCGGGGGTTAAAGGGTTCTTC	CASSAGVKGFF
TRBV27	TRBJ2-1	-	-	TGTGCCAGCAGTTTATTGGACTCTTACAATGAGCAGTTCTTC	CASSLLDSYNEQFF
TRBV24-1	TRBJ2-7	TRBD2	many	TGTGCCACCAGTGATTCCAGCGGGAGTATATACGAGCAGTACTTC	CATSDSSGSIYEQYF
TRBV7-9	TRBJ2-1	-	many	TGTGCCAGCAGCTCGACTAGCTACAATGAGCAGTTCTTC	CASSSTSYNEQFF
TRBV20-1	TRBJ1-1	-	many	TGCAGTGCTAGAGATCGTAGGAACACTGAAGCTTTCTTT	CSARDRRNTEAFF
TRBV20-1	TRBJ2-2	-	-	TGCAGTGCTAGACAACCGGGGAGGCAACACACCGGGGAGCTGTTTTTT	CSARQPGRQHTGELFF
TRBV20-1	TRBJ2-5	TRBD2	many	TGCAGTGAGGGGCTAGCGGGAGAGACCCAGTACTTC	CSEGLAGETQYF
TRBV10-3	TRBJ2-1	-	-	TGTGCCATCAGTGAGCCGGCTTACAATGAGCAGTTCTTC	CAISEPAYNEQFF
TRBV6-2/TRBV6-3	TRBJ1-2	-	many	TGTGCCAGCAGTGAAGCGACGAGAGGGGGCTACACCTTC	CASSEATRGGYTF
TRBV10-2	TRBJ1-5	-	-	TGCGCCAGCAGTGCCGGGACCTCGCCCCAGCATTTT	CASSAGTSPQHF
TRBV5-1	TRBJ2-7	TRBD2	many	TGCGCCAGCAGCTTACCCCGGGACAGTCGGCTAGCGGGAACCTACGAGCAGTACTTC	CASSLPRDSRLAGTYEQYF
TRBV6-1	TRBJ1-1	-	many	TGTGCCAGCAGTGACTCTTGGTGGGAGGACACTGAAGCTTTCTTT	CASSDSWWEDTEAFF
TRBV6-2/TRBV6-3	TRBJ1-5	-	-	TGTGCCAGCAGTTATTCTGGGACTGGGTTCGGCAATCAGCCCCAGCATTTT	CASSYSGTGFGNQPQHF
TRBV30	TRBJ1-2	-	many	TGTGCCTGGAGTGTAGAGGACCGCTATGGCTACACCTTC	CAWSVEDRYGYTF
TRBV2	TRBJ2-3	TRBD1	many	TGTGCCAGCAGCGTTGAAAGGGGGCGCTTCACAGATACGCAGTATTTT	CASSVERGRFTDTQYF
TRBV27	TRBJ2-1	TRBD1	many	TGTGCCACGGGAAGGACAGGATACAATGAGCAGTTCTTC	CATGRTGYNEQFF
TRBV20-1	TRBJ2-6	-	many	TGCAGTGCTAGGGACAGATACTCTGGGGCCAACGTCCTGACTTTC	CSARDRYSGANVLTF
TRBV20-1	TRBJ2-3	TRBD2	many	TGCAGTGCCACCCGCCGGGAGGCCACAGATACGCAGTATTTT	CSATRREATDTQYF
TRBV18	TRBJ2-2	-	-	TGTGCCAGCTCACTGGGAAGGGGGAGCACCGGGGAGCTGTTTTTT	CASSLGRGSTGELFF
TRBV2	TRBJ2-7	-	many	TGTGCCAGCACGGCCGACGGGCGCTACGAGCAGTACTTC	CASTADGRYEQYF